This entry describes one T cell receptor beta chain. Its antigen is not identified. The data belong to a study of monozygotic twins with inflammatory bowel disease. Study-wide points: IBD patients displayed reduced TCRbeta diversity (inverse Simpson) when set against healthy co-twins. Healthy twins showed more clonotype sharing with others than IBD patients, especially patients with disease activity.

Template switching was used to attach UMIs, which incorporated a 6-nucleotide sample barcode. TCRdb reprocessed the 5' RACE reads and reports one entry per CDR3 protein, with no DNA. Its clone listing holds hundreds of thousands of distinct CDR3 sequences. Collection of a roughly 2.3 ml blood sample took place per donor. CDR1 and CDR2 (germline): SGHNT, YENEEA. CDR3 size: 16 residues. V is TRBV11-3 and J is TRBJ2-5; TCRdb's D call of TRBD2 is untestable without DNA. Material for sequencing was blood. This receptor was identified in a human donor with ulcerative colitis or Crohn's disease, or a healthy co-twin of an affected twin (not recorded which). The CDR3 here is CASSLGAGINQETQYF.